This is a list of T cell receptor beta chains from one sample in a study of control samples from healthy donors and cancer patients. Profiled with immunoSEQ multiplex PCR; TCRdb holds only in-frame clones, not every one. The sample includes 150,000 to 200,000 clones, 85% to 90% of them seen just once. Source material: blood. All receptors come from a man aged 18 to 29 in good health. Both conserved end residues are part of each CDR3. Each record gives: V gene, CDR3 protein.

TRBV6-5	CASKGGGLNTDTQYF
TRBV5-5	CASWDRGSYEQYF
TRBV7-3	CASSPGVTTDTQYF
TRBV19	CASTGRGADEQYF
TRBV6-6	CASSNRDREYNEQFF
TRBV28	CASSQPRRGATDTQYF
TRBV6-6	CASSSDRGHTDTQYF
TRBV3-1/TRBV3-2	CASSQGRTGDEQFF
TRBV27	CASSLVGGGADTQYF
TRBV5-8	CASSLFYGTASYEQYF
TRBV3-1/TRBV3-2	CASSQGQQNEQFF
TRBV6-5	CASSRDPVYEQYF
TRBV7-6	CASSLASGGAFGEQFF
TRBV2	CASSEILGYRDPDTQYF
TRBV7-9	CASSPGGRNQETQYF
TRBV29-1	CSVKTGGEEKLFF
TRBV10-3	CAISESRAGTGYGYTF
TRBV7-2	CASSPYRTDTQYF
TRBV7-6	CASSPASGGLRTYNEQFF
TRBV4-2	CASSHPGLAFF
TRBV9	CASSVIRTGELFF
TRBV6-1	CASSEIGRGTEAFF
TRBV4-3	CASSQVSGEDTGELFF
TRBV6-2/TRBV6-3	CASSRRAGGTYNEQFF
TRBV6-2/TRBV6-3	CASSYSTKPGGVYGYTF
TRBV5-6	CASSPARVNYGYTF
TRBV18	CASSPQGSRNTEAFF
TRBV7-6	CASSLVGTGGETQYF